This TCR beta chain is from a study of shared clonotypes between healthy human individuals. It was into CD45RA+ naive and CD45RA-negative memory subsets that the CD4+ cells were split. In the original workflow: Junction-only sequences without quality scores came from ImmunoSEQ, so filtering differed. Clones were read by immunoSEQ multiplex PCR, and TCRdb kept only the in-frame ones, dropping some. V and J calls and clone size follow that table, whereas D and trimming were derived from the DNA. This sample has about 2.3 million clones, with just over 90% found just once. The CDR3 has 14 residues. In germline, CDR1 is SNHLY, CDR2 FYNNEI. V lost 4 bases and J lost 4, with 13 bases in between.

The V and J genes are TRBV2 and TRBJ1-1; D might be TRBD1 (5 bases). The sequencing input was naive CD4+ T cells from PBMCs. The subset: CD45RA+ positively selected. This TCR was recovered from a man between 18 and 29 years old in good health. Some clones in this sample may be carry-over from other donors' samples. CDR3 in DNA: TGTGCCAGCAGTGGACAGTTCTTTGGCACTGAAGCTTTCTTT. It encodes CASSGQFFGTEAFF.